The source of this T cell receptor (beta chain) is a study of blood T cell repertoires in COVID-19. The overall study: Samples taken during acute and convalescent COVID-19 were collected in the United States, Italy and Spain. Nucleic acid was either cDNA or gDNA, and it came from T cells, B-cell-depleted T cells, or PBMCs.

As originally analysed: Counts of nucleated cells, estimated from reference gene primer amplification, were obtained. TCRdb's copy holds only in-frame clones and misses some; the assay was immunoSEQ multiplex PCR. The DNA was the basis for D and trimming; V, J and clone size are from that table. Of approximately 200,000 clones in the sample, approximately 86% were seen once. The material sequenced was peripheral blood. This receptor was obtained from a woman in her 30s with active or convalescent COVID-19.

DNA of the CDR3: TGTGCCAGCTCACCCCCTCTTGGGCGGGGCACTGAAGCTTTCTTT. This codes for CASSPPLGRGTEAFF. The chain joins TRBV18 to TRBJ1-1, with D uncertain. This CDR3 contains 15 residues. Germline assignment: CDR1 KGHSH and CDR2 LQKENI. Trimming took 3 bases from V and 4 from J, leaving 15 bases between them.